The clone carrying this T cell receptor beta chain was detected ten times or more. For the second PCR, which ran for about 6 to 12 cycles, a sample-barcoded 5' primer and a J-beta primer mix were used. TCRdb redid the calling of the 5' RACE reads with MiXCR, one entry per CDR3 protein. The sample consists of 800,000 to 950,000 distinct CDR3 sequences, roughly 28% of them appearing once. This record comes from a study of blood T cells in healthy people across ages. As for the study in general: Capture via template switching afforded approximately one barcoded beta molecule per two T cells.

CDR3 length: 14 amino acids. Trimming cost V 0 bases and J 9 bases; bases outside gene matches: 3. Per the germline V gene, CDR1 is MGHRA and CDR2 is YSYEKL. The same specimen was also included in a second study, on T cells of mothers and their children.

Sequencing used blood. The receptor's source is a woman between 35 and 50 years old in good health. J is TRBJ2-5 and V is TRBV4-1; the match to TRBD2 covers 11 bases. The CDR3 bases are TGCGCCAGCAGCCAAGATCAGACTAGCGGGGCCCAGTACTTC. It encodes CASSQDQTSGAQYF.